This record covers a single TCR beta chain. This sample was taken from a study of T cell repertoires in cytomegalovirus infection. Study in general: CMV infection and matching HLA type were both indicated by public TCR beta signatures.

The CDR3 sequence is 17 residues long. The germline CDR1 and CDR2 sequences are SGHAT and FQNNGV. Trimming pared 7 bases from V and 6 bases from J, leaving 28 bases between. TCRdb reanalysed the reads using MiXCR and keeps one entry per CDR3 protein. The sample shows 350,000 to 500,000 distinct CDR3 sequences, approximately 33% of them seen only once. The chain employs TRBV11-2 and TRBJ2-7; a possible D gene is TRBD2 (6 bases). The sequencing sample was made of PBMCs. The source is a human donor in good health (CMV status not recorded). Some clones in this sample may be carry-over from other donors' samples. CDR3 protein: CASMAEGFGWKLGEQYF. CDR3 DNA: TGTGCCAGCATGGCGGAGGGCTTTGGGTGGAAATTGGGCGAGCAGTACTTC.